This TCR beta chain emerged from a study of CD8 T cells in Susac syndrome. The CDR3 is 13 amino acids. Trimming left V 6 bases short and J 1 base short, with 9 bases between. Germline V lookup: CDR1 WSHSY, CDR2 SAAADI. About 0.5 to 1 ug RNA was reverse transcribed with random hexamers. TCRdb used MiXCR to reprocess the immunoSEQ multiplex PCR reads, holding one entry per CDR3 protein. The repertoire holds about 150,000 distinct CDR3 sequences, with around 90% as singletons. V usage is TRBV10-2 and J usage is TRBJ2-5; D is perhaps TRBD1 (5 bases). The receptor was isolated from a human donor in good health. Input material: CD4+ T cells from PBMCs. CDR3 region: CASREQGQETQYF. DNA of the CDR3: TGCGCCAGCAGGGAGCAGGGCCAAGAGACCCAGTACTTC.